This TCR beta chain came from a study of blood T cell repertoires in COVID-19. Study information: Acute-phase and convalescent COVID-19 samples originated in the United States, Italy and Spain.

The CDR3 runs to 13 residues. Trimming removed 5 bases from V and 7 bases from J; junction bases left unmatched: 2. Germline CDR1 and CDR2: LGHNA and YSLEER. Sequencing was performed with immunoSEQ multiplex PCR; in TCRdb, only in-frame clones are kept and a portion is missing. The data contain some 100,000 clones, 70% to 80% of them singletons. Source material: peripheral blood. The sequence was obtained from a woman aged 70-85 years with acute or convalescent COVID-19. The V call is TRBV4-3, the J call TRBJ2-1, with 10 bases fitting TRBD2. In DNA, the CDR3 is TGCGCCAGCAGCTGGACTAGCGGAAATGAGCAGTTCTTC. Translated: CASSWTSGNEQFF.